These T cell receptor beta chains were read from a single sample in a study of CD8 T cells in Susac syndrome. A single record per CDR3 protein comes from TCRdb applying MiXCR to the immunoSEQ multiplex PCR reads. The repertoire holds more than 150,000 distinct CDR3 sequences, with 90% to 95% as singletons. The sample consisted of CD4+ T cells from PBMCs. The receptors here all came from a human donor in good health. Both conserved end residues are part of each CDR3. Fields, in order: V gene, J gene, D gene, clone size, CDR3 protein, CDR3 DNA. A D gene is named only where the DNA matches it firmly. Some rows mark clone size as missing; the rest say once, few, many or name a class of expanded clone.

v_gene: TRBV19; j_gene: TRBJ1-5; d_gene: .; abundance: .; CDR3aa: CASSISPGRRKQPQHF; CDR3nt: TGTGCCAGTAGTATTAGCCCGGGACGGAGGAAGCAGCCCCAGCATTTT
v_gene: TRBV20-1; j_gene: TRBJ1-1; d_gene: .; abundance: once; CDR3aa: CSARGGSGGTEAFF; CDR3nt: TGCAGTGCTAGAGGAGGGTCTGGGGGCACTGAAGCTTTCTTT
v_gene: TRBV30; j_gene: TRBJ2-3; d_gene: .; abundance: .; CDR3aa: CAWSVKGADTQYF; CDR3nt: TGTGCCTGGAGTGTAAAGGGGGCAGATACGCAGTATTTT
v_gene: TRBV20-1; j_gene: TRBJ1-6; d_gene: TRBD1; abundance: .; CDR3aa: CSARPTGTGGFESPLHF; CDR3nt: TGCAGTGCTAGGCCTACCGGGACAGGGGGCTTTGAATCACCCCTCCACTTT
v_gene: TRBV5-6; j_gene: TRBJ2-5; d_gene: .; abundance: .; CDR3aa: CASSLRQGRGETQYF; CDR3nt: TGTGCCAGCAGCTTGCGGCAGGGAAGAGGAGAGACCCAGTACTTC
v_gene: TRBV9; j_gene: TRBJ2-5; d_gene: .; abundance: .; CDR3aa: CASSTGSQETQYF; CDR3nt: TGTGCCAGCAGCACCGGGAGCCAAGAGACCCAGTACTTC
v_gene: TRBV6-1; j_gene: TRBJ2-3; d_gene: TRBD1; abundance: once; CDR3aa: CASSVERGTGDFDTQYF; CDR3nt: TGTGCCAGCAGCGTGGAGAGGGGGACAGGGGATTTTGATACGCAGTATTTT
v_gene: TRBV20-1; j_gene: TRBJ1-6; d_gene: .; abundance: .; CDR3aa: CSATSTQGRFSPLHF; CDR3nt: TGCAGTGCTACAAGTACACAGGGCCGATTTTCACCCCTCCACTTT
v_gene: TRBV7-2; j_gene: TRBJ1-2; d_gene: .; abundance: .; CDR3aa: CASSLMGGGYTF; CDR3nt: TGTGCCAGCAGCTTAATGGGAGGTGGCTACACCTTC
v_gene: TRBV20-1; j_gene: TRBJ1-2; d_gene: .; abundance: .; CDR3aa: CSAPRTDYGYTF; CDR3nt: TGCAGTGCTCCCCGGACCGACTATGGCTACACCTTC
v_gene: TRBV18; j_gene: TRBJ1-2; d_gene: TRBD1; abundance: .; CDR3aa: CASSPPGQGAAYGYTF; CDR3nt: TGTGCCAGCTCACCACCCGGACAGGGGGCCGCCTATGGCTACACCTTC
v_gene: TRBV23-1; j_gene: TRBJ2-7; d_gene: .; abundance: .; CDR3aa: CASSKGPPPYEQYF; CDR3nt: TGCGCCAGCAGTAAGGGACCGCCGCCCTACGAGCAGTACTTC
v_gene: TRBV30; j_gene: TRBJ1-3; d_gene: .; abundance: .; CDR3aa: CAWSGTLSGNTIYF; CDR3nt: TGTGCCTGGAGTGGCACTCTCTCTGGAAACACCATATATTTT
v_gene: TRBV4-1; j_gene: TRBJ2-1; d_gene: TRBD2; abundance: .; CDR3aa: CASSQVLIRGGRYEQFF; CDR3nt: TGCGCCAGCAGCCAAGTTCTAATTCGGGGGGGCCGCTATGAGCAGTTCTTC
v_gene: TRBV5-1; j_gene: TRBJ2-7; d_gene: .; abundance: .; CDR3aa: CASSPWTEETYEQYF; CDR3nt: TGCGCCAGCAGCCCGTGGACAGAAGAAACCTACGAGCAGTACTTC
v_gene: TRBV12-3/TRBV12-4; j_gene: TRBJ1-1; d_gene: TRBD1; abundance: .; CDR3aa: CASRYRTGSDTEAFF; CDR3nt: TGTGCCAGCAGATACAGGACAGGGAGCGACACTGAAGCTTTCTTT
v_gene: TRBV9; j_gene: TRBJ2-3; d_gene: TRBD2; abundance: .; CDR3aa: CASSVTSGGDTQYF; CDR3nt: TGTGCCAGCAGCGTGACTAGCGGGGGTGATACGCAGTATTTT
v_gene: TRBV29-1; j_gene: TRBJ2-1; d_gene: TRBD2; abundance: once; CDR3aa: CSVEGEAGGSYNEQFF; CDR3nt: TGCAGCGTTGAGGGAGAAGCGGGGGGCTCCTACAATGAGCAGTTCTTC